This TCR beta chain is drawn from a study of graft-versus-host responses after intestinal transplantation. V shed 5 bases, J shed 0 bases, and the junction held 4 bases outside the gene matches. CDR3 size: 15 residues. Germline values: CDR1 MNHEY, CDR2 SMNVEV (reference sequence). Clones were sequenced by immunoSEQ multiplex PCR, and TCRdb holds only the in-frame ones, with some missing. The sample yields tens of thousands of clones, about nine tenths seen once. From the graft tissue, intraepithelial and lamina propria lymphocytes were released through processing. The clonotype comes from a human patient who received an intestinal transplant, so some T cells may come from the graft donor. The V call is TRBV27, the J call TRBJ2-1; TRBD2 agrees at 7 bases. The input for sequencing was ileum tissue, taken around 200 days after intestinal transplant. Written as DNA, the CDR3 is TGTGCCAGCAGTCGCAGCGGGAACTCCTACAATGAGCAGTTCTTC. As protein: CASSRSGNSYNEQFF.